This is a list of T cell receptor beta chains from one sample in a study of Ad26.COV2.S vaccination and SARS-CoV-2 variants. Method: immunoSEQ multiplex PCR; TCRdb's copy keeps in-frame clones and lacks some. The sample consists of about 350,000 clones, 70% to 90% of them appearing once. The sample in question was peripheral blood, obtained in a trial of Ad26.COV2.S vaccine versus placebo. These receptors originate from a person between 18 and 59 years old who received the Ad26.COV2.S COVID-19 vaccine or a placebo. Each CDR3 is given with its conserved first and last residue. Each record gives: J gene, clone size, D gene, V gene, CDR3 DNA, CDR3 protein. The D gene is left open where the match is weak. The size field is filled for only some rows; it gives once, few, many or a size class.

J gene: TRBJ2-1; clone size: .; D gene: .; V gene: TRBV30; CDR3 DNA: TGTGCCTGGAGTGTACGCGCTGGCTCCTACAATGAGCAGTTCTTC; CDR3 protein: CAWSVRAGSYNEQFF
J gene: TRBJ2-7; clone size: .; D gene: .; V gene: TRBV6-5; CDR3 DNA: TGTGCCAGCGGGACCGGCTACGAGCAGTACTTC; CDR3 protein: CASGTGYEQYF
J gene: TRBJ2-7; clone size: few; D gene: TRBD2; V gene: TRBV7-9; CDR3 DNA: TGTGCCAGCAGCTTCTCTAGCGGGAGGGCGGGGGAGCAGTACTTC; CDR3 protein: CASSFSSGRAGEQYF
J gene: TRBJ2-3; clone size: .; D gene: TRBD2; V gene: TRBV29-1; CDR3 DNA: TGCAGCGCAGCAGGGACTAGCGGAGCAGATACGCAGTATTTT; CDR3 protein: CSAAGTSGADTQYF
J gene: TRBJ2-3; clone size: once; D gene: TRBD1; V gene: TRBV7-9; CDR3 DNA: TGTGCCAGCAGCCACCGGGACAGGGTCGTTGGAGATACGCAGTATTTT; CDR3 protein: CASSHRDRVVGDTQYF
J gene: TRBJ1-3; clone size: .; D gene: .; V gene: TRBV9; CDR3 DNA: TGTGCCAGCAGCGGATTAGGAGGAAACACCATATATTTT; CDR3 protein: CASSGLGGNTIYF
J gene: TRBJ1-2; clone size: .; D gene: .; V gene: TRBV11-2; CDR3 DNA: TGTGCCAGCAGCCCAGGGGTCCCACAGGGTATTGATCAGGTTCATGGCTACACCTTC; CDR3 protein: CASSPGVPQGIDQVHGYTF
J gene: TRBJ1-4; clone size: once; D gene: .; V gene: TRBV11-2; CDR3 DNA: TGTGCCAGCAGCTTGGGTGAAAAACTGTTTTTT; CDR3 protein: CASSLGEKLFF
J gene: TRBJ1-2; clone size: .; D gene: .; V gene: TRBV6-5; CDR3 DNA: TGTGCCAGCAGCCGGGTTGGTACCAACTATGGCTACACCTTC; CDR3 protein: CASSRVGTNYGYTF
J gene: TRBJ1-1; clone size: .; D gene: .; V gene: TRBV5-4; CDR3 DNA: TGTGCCAGCAGCTCACAGGGTCACCTGGGCACTGAAGCTTTCTTT; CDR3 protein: CASSSQGHLGTEAFF
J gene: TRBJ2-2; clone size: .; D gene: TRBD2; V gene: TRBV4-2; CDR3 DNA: TGTGCCAGCAGCCCCACTAGCGGGGGGGCCGGGGAGCTGTTTTTT; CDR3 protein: CASSPTSGGAGELFF
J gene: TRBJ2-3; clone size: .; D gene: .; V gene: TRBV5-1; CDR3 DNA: TGCGCCAGCAGCTTGGCTGCCCCCACAGATACGCAGTATTTT; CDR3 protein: CASSLAAPTDTQYF
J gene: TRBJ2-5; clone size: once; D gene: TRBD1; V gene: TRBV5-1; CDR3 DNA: TGCGCCAGCAGCTCGTCTACAGGGGTGATTGAGACCCAGTACTTC; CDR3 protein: CASSSSTGVIETQYF
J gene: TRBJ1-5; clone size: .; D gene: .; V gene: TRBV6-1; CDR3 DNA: TGTGCCAGCAGTGAAAATGGAGGGCCGAGCAATCAGCCCCAGCATTTT; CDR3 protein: CASSENGGPSNQPQHF
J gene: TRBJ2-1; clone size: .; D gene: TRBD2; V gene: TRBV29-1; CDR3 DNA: TGCAGCGTTGGCGGCGGGAGAAAGCTCGATGAGCAGTTCTTC; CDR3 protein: CSVGGGRKLDEQFF
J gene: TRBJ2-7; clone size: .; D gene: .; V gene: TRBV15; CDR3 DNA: TGTGCCACCAGCAGGGCACAGACCTACGAGCAGTACTTC; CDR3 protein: CATSRAQTYEQYF
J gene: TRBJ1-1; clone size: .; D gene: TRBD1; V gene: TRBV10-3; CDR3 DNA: TGTGCCATCTCCGGGACAGTTAACACTGAAGCTTTCTTT; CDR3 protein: CAISGTVNTEAFF
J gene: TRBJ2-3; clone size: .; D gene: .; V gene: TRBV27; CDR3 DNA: TGTGCCAGCAGTTTATCGCCGGATTCAGATACGCAGTATTTT; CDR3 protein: CASSLSPDSDTQYF
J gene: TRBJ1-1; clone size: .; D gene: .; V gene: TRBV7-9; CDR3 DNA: TGTGCCAGCATGTTTTACGAGGAGGGGGGAAGCTCAGCTTTCTTT; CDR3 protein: CASMFYEEGGSSAFF
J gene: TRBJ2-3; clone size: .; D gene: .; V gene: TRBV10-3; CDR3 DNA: TGTGCCATCAGTGACCCAAGGGGGCTAGCGGATAGCACAGATACGCAGTATTTT; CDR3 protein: CAISDPRGLADSTDTQYF
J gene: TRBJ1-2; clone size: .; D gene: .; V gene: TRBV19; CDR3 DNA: TGTGCCAGTAGTAACCCCCCGGACCCCTATGGCTACACCTTC; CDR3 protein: CASSNPPDPYGYTF
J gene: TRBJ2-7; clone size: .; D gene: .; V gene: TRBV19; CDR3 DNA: TGTGCCAGTAGTATCTGGGAGGGGGACTACGAGCAGTACTTC; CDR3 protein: CASSIWEGDYEQYF
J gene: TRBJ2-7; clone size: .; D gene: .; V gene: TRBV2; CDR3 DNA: TGTGCCAGCAGTGAAGGCCAAGTACTCTCCTACGAGCAGTACTTC; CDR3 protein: CASSEGQVLSYEQYF
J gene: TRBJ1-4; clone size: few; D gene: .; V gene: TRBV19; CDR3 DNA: TGTGCCACTCAGGGATCTGCAACTAATGAAAAACTGTTTTTT; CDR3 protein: CATQGSATNEKLFF
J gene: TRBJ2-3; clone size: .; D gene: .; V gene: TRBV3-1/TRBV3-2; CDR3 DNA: TGTGCCAGCAGCCAAGGGATTTTCCGAACAGATACGCAGTATTTT; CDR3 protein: CASSQGIFRTDTQYF
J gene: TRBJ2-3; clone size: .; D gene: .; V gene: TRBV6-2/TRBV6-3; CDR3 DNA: TGTGCCAGCACCCCCGGGGTAGGGGATACGCAGTATTTT; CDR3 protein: CASTPGVGDTQYF
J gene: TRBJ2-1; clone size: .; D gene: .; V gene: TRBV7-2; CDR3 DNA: TGTGCCAGCAGCTTCTCAAGCGGAAACAATGAGCAGTTCTTC; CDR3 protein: CASSFSSGNNEQFF
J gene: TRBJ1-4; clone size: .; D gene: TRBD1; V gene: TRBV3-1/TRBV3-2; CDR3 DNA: TGTGCCAGCAGCCGGACAGGGATTAATGAAAAACTGTTTTTT; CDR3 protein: CASSRTGINEKLFF
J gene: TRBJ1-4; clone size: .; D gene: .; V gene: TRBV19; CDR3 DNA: TGTGCAACCGGGACAAGCAAAAATGAAAAACTGTTTTTT; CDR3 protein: CATGTSKNEKLFF
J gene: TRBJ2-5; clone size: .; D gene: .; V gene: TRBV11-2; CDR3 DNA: TGTGCCAGCAGCTCACGGGGGCCGTTGGCCCAGTACTTC; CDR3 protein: CASSSRGPLAQYF
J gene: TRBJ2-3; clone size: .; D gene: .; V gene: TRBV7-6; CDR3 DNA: TGTGCCAGCAGCTTCGTAGCGGCTAGCACAGATACGCAGTATTTT; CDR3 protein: CASSFVAASTDTQYF
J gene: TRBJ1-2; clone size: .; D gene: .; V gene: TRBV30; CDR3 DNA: TGTGCCTGGAGTTACCGGGACGGCCTTAACTATGGCTACACCTTC; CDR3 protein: CAWSYRDGLNYGYTF
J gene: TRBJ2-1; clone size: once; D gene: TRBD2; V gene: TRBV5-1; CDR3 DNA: TGCGCCAGCAGCTTTGACGGGACTAGCGTTGAGCAGTTCTTC; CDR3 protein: CASSFDGTSVEQFF
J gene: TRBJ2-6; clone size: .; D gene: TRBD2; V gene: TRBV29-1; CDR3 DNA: TGCAGCGTTGAAGATCTTGGGGGGGCTGGGGCCAACGTCCTGACTTTC; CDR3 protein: CSVEDLGGAGANVLTF
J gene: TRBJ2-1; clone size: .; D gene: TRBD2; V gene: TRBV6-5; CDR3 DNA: TGTGCCAGCAGTTACGAGAGTAGCGGGAGGGCCCTGCAGTTCTTC; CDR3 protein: CASSYESSGRALQFF
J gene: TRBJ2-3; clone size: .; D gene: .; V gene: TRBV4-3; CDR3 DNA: TGCGCCAGCAGCCAAGAGGTTAGGTCTAGCTTTACGCAGTATTTT; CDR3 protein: CASSQEVRSSFTQYF
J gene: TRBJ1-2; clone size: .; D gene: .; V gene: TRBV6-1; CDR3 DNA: TGTGCCAGCAGTGACAAGTGGGTCGACTATGGCTACACCTTC; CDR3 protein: CASSDKWVDYGYTF
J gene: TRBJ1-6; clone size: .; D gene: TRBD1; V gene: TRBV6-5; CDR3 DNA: TGTGCCAGCATGGGACAGAGGAATTCACCCCTCCACTTT; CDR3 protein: CASMGQRNSPLHF
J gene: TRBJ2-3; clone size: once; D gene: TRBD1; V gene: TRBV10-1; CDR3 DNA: TGCGCCAGCAGTGAAAGGTCGGGACAGGGGATATATACGCAGTATTTT; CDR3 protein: CASSERSGQGIYTQYF
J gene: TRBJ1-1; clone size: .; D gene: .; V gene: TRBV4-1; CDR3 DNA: TGCGCCAGCAGCCACCTGGGAGTTGGGAGGAGCACTGAAGCTTTCTTT; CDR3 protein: CASSHLGVGRSTEAFF
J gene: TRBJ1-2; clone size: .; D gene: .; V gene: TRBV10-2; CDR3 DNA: TGCGCCAGCAGTGAGGGGGCAATGGGCTACACCTTC; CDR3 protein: CASSEGAMGYTF
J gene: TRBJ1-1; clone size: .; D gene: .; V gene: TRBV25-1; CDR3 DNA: TGTGCCAGCAGTGTCGCAGGGCGGATGAACACTGAAGCTTTCTTT; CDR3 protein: CASSVAGRMNTEAFF
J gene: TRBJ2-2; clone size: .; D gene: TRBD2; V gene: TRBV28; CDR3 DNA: TGTGCCACCGGGGGGGGGAACACCGGGGAGCTGTTTTTT; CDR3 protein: CATGGGNTGELFF
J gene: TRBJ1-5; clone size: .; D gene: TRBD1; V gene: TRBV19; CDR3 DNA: TGTGCCAGTAGGGGACAGGGAGACCAGCCCCAGCATTTT; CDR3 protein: CASRGQGDQPQHF
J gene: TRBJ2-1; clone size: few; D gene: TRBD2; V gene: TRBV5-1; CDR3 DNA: TGCGCCAGCAGCCCGGAGGTGGCGGGAGGGCCTCAATACAATGAGCAGTTCTTC; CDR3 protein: CASSPEVAGGPQYNEQFF
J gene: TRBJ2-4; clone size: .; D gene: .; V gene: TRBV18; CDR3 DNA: TGTGCCAGCTCACCACCGTGGGTCGGTCAGGGGTCCAAAAACATTCAGTACTTC; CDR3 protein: CASSPPWVGQGSKNIQYF
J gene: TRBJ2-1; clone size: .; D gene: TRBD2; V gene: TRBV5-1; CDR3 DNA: TGCGCCAGCAATCCTAGCGGGACCTACAATGAGCAGTTCTTC; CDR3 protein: CASNPSGTYNEQFF
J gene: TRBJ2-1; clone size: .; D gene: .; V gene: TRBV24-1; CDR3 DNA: TGTGCCACCAGTGATAGCGGGTGGAGTTTCGATGAGCAGTTCTTC; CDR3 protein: CATSDSGWSFDEQFF
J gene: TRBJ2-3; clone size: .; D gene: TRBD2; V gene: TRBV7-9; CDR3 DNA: TGTGCCAGCAGCCCAGGCGGGGAGGGCGGGCAGTATTTT; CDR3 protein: CASSPGGEGGQYF
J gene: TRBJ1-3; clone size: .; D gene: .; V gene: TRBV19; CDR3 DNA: TGTGCCAGTAGTACTCTACAGGGAACACTATCTGGAAACACCATATATTTT; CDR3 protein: CASSTLQGTLSGNTIYF
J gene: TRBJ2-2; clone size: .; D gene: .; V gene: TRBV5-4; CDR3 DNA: TGTGCCAGCAGCTTGGCAGACGCGAACACCGGGGAGCTGTTTTTT; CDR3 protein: CASSLADANTGELFF
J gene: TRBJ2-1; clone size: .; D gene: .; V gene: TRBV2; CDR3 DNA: TGTGCCAGCATCGAGGGAGTCCCCTACAATGAGCAGTTCTTC; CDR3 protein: CASIEGVPYNEQFF
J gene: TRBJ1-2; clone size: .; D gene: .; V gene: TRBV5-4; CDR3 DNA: TGTGCCAGCAGCTTGGAAGGACAAAACTATGGCTACACCTTC; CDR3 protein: CASSLEGQNYGYTF
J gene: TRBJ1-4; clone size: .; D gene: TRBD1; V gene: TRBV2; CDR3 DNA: TGTGCCAGCAGCCCACAGGGGGCGGGAGAAAAACTGTTTTTT; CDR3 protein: CASSPQGAGEKLFF
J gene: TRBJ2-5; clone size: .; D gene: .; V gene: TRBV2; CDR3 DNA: TGTGCCAGCAGTGAAGTAACAGGGGAGACCCAGTACTTC; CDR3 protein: CASSEVTGETQYF
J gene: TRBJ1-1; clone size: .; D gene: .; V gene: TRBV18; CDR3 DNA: TGTGCCAGCTCACCGACAGGCGATAGCACTGAAGCTTTCTTT; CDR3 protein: CASSPTGDSTEAFF
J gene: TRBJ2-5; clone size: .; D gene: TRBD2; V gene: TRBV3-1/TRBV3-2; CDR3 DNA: TGTGCCAGCAGCCCTAGCGGACTCCAAGAGACCCAGTACTTC; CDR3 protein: CASSPSGLQETQYF
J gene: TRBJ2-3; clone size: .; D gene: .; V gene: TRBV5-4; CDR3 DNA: TGTGCCACCCAGTCAAGGGGGAATACAGATACGCAGTATTTT; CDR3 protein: CATQSRGNTDTQYF
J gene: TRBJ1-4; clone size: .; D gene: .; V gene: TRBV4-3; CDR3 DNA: TGCGCCAGCAGCCAAGATATGACTCAGGGCGATGAAAAACTGTTTTTT; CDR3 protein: CASSQDMTQGDEKLFF
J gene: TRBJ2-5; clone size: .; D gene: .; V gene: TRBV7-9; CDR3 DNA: TGTGCCAGCAGCTCAACGCAGGAGACCCAGTACTTC; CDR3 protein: CASSSTQETQYF